This TCR beta chain appears in the sequencing data of a study of kidney transplant recipient with SARS-CoV-2 infection. A word on this clonotype: A read error may explain this, as a much larger clone is one base away.

Germline V gives CDR1 MNHEY, CDR2 SVGAGI. The CDR3 loop spans 13 amino acids. TCRdb independently ran MiXCR on the reads; one entry per CDR3 protein. The data contain about 240,000 distinct CDR3 sequences, roughly 26% of them seen just once; the ten biggest clones take up roughly 7%. The chain joins TRBV6-5 to TRBJ1-2; 7 nucleotides match TRBD1. The sample in question was a blood sample, obtained at baseline and between days 110 and 120 from a kidney transplant recipient. The clonotype originates from a male patient between 25 and 39 years old who had COVID-19 and was a kidney transplant recipient. The T cells may come from the graft donor. The CDR3 coding sequence is TGTGCCAGCAACAGGGGCCCCAACTATGGCTGCACCTTC. Its protein product is CASNRGPNYGCTF.